This TCR beta chain stems from a study of T cell responses to AZD1222 COVID-19 vaccine. Study-wide findings and caveats: White British ancestry dominated among donors, who included more females, and clonal diversity was possibly underestimated. Vaccine-related CD4 TCRs covered spike, predominating at 160-218 and 743-854.

Germline CDR1 LNHDA, CDR2 SQIVND (reference sequence). The CDR3 runs to 18 residues. V was pared by 4 bases and J by 4 bases, with 14 bases of the junction left unmatched. As to this clone: Its target is unknown.

Sequenced by immunoSEQ multiplex PCR; TCRdb stores in-frame clones only, minus some. This sample has about 130,000 clones; roughly 93% occur once, and the top ten carry approximately 3.1%. Here the sequenced sample was peripheral blood, taken on day 0 of AZD1222 vaccination. The chain joins TRBV19 to TRBJ2-1; TRBD2 agrees at 9 bases. The clonotype was recovered from an adult in good health. CDR3 protein: CASSTTFGLAGTYNEQFF. CDR3 coding DNA: TGTGCCAGTAGTACCACCTTCGGGCTAGCGGGAACTTACAATGAGCAGTTCTTC.